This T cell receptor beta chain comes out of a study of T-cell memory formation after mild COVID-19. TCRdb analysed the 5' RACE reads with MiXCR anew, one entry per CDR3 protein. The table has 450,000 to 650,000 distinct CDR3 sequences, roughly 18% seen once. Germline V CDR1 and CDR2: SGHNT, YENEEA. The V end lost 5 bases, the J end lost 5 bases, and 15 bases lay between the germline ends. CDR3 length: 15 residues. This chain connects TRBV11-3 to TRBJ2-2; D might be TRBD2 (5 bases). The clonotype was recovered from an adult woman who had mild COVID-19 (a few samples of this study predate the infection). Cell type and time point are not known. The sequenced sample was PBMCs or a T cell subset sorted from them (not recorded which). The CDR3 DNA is TGTGCCAGCAGCCAAGCGGACCGACTGACCGGGGAGCTGTTTTTT. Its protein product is CASSQADRLTGELFF. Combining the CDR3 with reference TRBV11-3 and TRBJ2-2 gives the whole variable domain EAGVVQSPRYKIIEKKQPVAFWCNPISGHNTLYWYLQNLGQGPELLIRYENEEAVDDSQLPKDRFSAERLKGVDSTLKIQPAELGDSAVYLCASSQADRLTGELFFGEGSRLTVL.